This T cell receptor beta chain was recorded in a study of T-cell memory formation after mild COVID-19. MiXCR, run by TCRdb on the 5' RACE reads, gives a single entry per CDR3 protein. The table includes approximately 250,000 distinct CDR3 sequences, 15% to 17% detected once. This clonotype was counted a single time. In germline, CDR1 is MNHEY, CDR2 SVGEGT. V shed 6 bases and J 3 bases; nucleotides not matched to a gene: 7. The CDR3 sequence is 15 residues long. Sequenced material: PBMCs or a T cell subset sorted from them (not recorded which). The rearrangement joins TRBV6-2 or TRBV6-3 to TRBJ2-7; 11 bases agree with TRBD2. This TCR was recovered from an adult woman who had mild COVID-19 (a few samples of this study predate the infection). Cell type and time point are not known. In nucleotides, the CDR3 is TGTGCCAGCAGCCGACAGGGACTAGCGGTCTACGAGCAGTACTTC. Encoded protein: CASSRQGLAVYEQYF.